This T cell receptor beta chain originates from a study of neurological immune-mediated disorders. The authors made cDNA by 5'RACE with 10-nucleotide random UMIs. Over 170 million TCR-beta sequences (from 15-18 subjects) were yielded by each sequencing run. Each CDR3 protein gets one entry after TCRdb re-called the 5' RACE reads with MiXCR. The data show tens of thousands of distinct CDR3 sequences, with about 2.5% seen just once and about 2.4% held by the top ten. This clonotype has at least ten counts. Germline lookup yields CDR1 LGHDT and CDR2 YNNKEL (reference sequence). CDR3 length: 13 amino acids. V was trimmed by 0 bases and J by 7 bases, leaving 6 bases between them.

The chain has TRBV3-1 and TRBJ1-4, with unresolved D. The sample taken for sequencing was PBMCs. The sequence derives from a man aged 50-59 years with multiple sclerosis. The CDR3 DNA is TGTGCCAGCAGCCAAGAGGGGATTGAAAAACTGTTTTTT. Encoded protein: CASSQEGIEKLFF.